The sequence of this TCR beta chain was determined in a study of identical twins' blood T cells. About the study: Roughly 51 million reads covered about six alpha-chain and about six beta-chain libraries. Study conclusions and caveats: Shared CDR3 clonotype counts between two donors mainly tracked the product of their cloneset sizes, twins included.

Concerning this clonotype: Its antigen is not identified.

Six healthy women, forming three identical twin pairs, donated samples. CDR3 size: 15 residues. The V end lost 2 bases, the J end lost 5 bases, and 15 bases lay between the germline ends. Per germline, CDR1 MNHEY and CDR2 SMNVEV (reference sequence). Each TCR cDNA library carried sample-specific barcodes on both ends. TCRdb re-derived calls from the 5' RACE reads in MiXCR, one entry per CDR3 protein. In the table there are a few hundred thousand distinct CDR3 sequences, 25% to 35% of which are singletons. Sequenced: PBMCs. This receptor was identified in a woman aged 18-50 years in good health. The V gene is TRBV27, the J gene TRBJ1-1; possibly TRBD1 for D (5 bases). The CDR3 sequence is CASSLDSRAVTEAFF. The CDR3, as DNA: TGTGCCAGCAGTTTAGATTCCAGGGCGGTTACTGAAGCTTTCTTT.